This paragraph reports one T cell receptor beta chain. Its antigen is not identified. Researchers ran the PCR with 60 Vbeta and 13 Jbeta primers. This table comes from immunoSEQ multiplex PCR, and its TCRdb copy is limited to in-frame clones, with some not included. The sample has approximately 160,000 clones; around 74% are singletons. This specimen comes from a study of cytomegalovirus exposure and HLA in healthy donors. Study observations and caveats: Sequence variants that were highly shared formed a cluster that was likely a sequencing artifact. Donors belonging to an Asian-associated ancestry cluster reportedly showed fewer N-insertions in productive TCRs than the roughly 670-donor mean, according to what a later analysis found. Some V segments could not be told apart, so they were left out, TRBV6-2 and TRBV6-3 among them. When the data were analyzed later, several of the most significant clusters appeared to be linked to common viral pathogens.

V lost 3 bases and J lost 2, with 11 bases in between. Germline CDR1 is KGHSH and CDR2 is LQKENI. The CDR3 covers 14 residues. What was sequenced was PBMCs. This TCR was recovered from a man in his late teens or twenties in good health and CMV-seronegative. The V and J genes are TRBV18 and TRBJ2-7; D is perhaps TRBD2 (6 bases). The DNA for the CDR3 is TGTGCCAGCTCACCCGGGAGTCAGGCCTACGAGCAGTACTTC. Its translation: CASSPGSQAYEQYF.